This T cell receptor beta chain was found in a study of shared clonotypes between healthy human individuals. The donors were adults (healthy and HIV-negative) with no recent acute infections or vaccinations. Subsets obtained from CD4+ cells comprised CD45RA+ naive and CD45RA-negative memory cells. Data came from immunoSEQ multiplex PCR; TCRdb stores just in-frame clones and leaves some out. Seen here are 2 million to 3 million clones, approximately 93% observed once, and the top ten hold 0.36%. As to this clone: What it binds is unknown.

Study observations and caveats: Researchers sampled blood only, noting tissue repertoires likely differ. About 5% was the fraction of naive CD4 clonotypes found shared across a few donors.

Germline CDR1 is MDHEN and CDR2 is SYDVKM. The CDR3 has 15 amino acids. Trimming took 6 bases from V and 5 from J, leaving 19 bases between them. Sequenced material: naive CD4+ T cells from PBMCs. The sample's subset: CD45RA+ positively selected. This TCR was sampled from a man aged 18 to 29 in good health. Some clones in this sample may be carry-over from other donors' samples. The chain is built from TRBV28 and TRBJ2-5; D may be TRBD2 (6 bases). CDR3 bases: TGTGCCAGCAGGGGCTTAGAGGGCGGAGGGGAGACCCAGTACTTC. This gives the protein CASRGLEGGGETQYF.